Listed below are T cell receptor beta chains from one sample, sequenced in a study of cytomegalovirus exposure and HLA in healthy donors. The repertoire was sequenced with immunoSEQ multiplex PCR; TCRdb's copy has only in-frame clones and lacks some. The sample includes more than 90,000 clones, under 85% of them seen just once. Sample: PBMCs. Source of these receptors: a woman in her 40s in good health and CMV-seropositive. CDR3s include the opening cysteine and the closing phenylalanine or tryptophan. D genes are given only for firm matches. Clone size is not always given. Where it is, it says once, few, many or a class for expanded clones.

length	V	J	size	D	DNA	CDR3
15	TRBV27	TRBJ1-2	few	TRBD1	TGTGCCAGCAGTTCCGACTCCGGGACAGGGCGCGGCTACACCTTC	CASSSDSGTGRGYTF
16	TRBV5-4	TRBJ2-6	.	.	TGTGCCAGCAGCTTGGGTATTAGCTCTGGGGCCAACGTCCTGACTTTC	CASSLGISSGANVLTF
15	TRBV2	TRBJ1-2	.	.	TGTGCCAGCAGGCGATCTCAACAGGGAAACTATGGCTACACCTTC	CASRRSQQGNYGYTF
19	TRBV4-1	TRBJ2-3	many	TRBD2	TGCGCCAGCAGCCAGGGCCCCGGGGGACTAGCGGGAGGGACGTATGCGCAGTATTTT	CASSQGPGGLAGGTYAQYF
21	TRBV5-3	TRBJ2-1	.	TRBD2	TGTGCCAGAAGCGTCCCGGCAACCGGGACTAGCGGGAGTCCCGCCTACAATGAGCAGTTCTTC	CARSVPATGTSGSPAYNEQFF
14	TRBV7-8	TRBJ1-5	.	.	TGTGCCAGCAGCTTAGGTGGGGGGAACCAGCCCCAGCATTTT	CASSLGGGNQPQHF
16	TRBV10-1	TRBJ2-5	.	TRBD1	TGCGCCAGCAGTGAGGGGACAGGGGCCGATCAAGAGACCCAGTACTTC	CASSEGTGADQETQYF
13	TRBV2	TRBJ1-4	once	.	TGTGCCGAACGGACGGGAGAGAATGAAAAACTGTTTTTT	CAERTGENEKLFF
17	TRBV4-1	TRBJ1-5	.	.	TGCGCCAGCAGCCAAGCCCAGGGAGGGATTAGCAATCAGCCCCAGCATTTT	CASSQAQGGISNQPQHF
15	TRBV6-6	TRBJ2-2	few	TRBD1	TGTGCCAGCAAACGGGACAGTACAACCACCGGGGAGCTGTTTTTT	CASKRDSTTTGELFF
16	TRBV28	TRBJ2-7	.	.	TGTGCCAGCAGTCCGCTTGACGGGATACGGGTCTACGAGCAGTACTTC	CASSPLDGIRVYEQYF
16	TRBV5-1	TRBJ1-4	.	.	TGCGCCAGCAGCTTGGAGACAGGTTCTACTAATGAAAAACTGTTTTTT	CASSLETGSTNEKLFF
11	TRBV5-4	TRBJ1-2	.	.	TGTGCCACCTCGGGGGGCTATGGCTACACCTTC	CATSGGYGYTF
15	TRBV5-6	TRBJ2-7	.	.	TGTGCCAGCAGCTTTACTCGGGTGGCAGCCTACGAGCAGTACTTC	CASSFTRVAAYEQYF
16	TRBV27	TRBJ1-1	.	.	TGTGCCAGCAGTTTAGATGGGGGAGGGAAGCGCACTGAAGCTTTCTTT	CASSLDGGGKRTEAFF
17	TRBV10-3	TRBJ2-3	.	.	TGTGCCATCAGTGAGTCATGGGGCACAGGCCTCACAGATACGCAGTATTTT	CAISESWGTGLTDTQYF
14	TRBV5-1	TRBJ2-7	.	TRBD1	TGCGCCAGCAGCTTGTTCCGGGACAGCTACGAGCAGTACTTC	CASSLFRDSYEQYF
17	TRBV2	TRBJ2-1	.	TRBD2	TGTGCCAGCAGCGCTACTAGCGGGAGATTTAAGTACAATGAGCAGTTCTTC	CASSATSGRFKYNEQFF
12	TRBV28	TRBJ1-2	.	.	TGTGCCAGCAGTTTAACAGGGCGAGGCTACACCTTC	CASSLTGRGYTF
14	TRBV7-2	TRBJ1-2	.	.	TGTGCCAGCAGCTTAGCCAGGGCGGACTATGGCTACACCTTC	CASSLARADYGYTF
17	TRBV10-3	TRBJ1-5	.	.	TGTGCCATCAGTGAGTCGACTGGACTCGGGAGCAATCAGCCCCAGCATTTT	CAISESTGLGSNQPQHF
15	TRBV27	TRBJ2-5	.	TRBD1	TGTGCCAGCAGTTTAGACAGGGAAAGTGTAGGGACCCAGTACTTC	CASSLDRESVGTQYF
17	TRBV19	TRBJ1-5	.	TRBD1	TGTGCCAGTACTCCGGGACAGGGGGCGAATAGCAATCAGCCCCAGCATTTT	CASTPGQGANSNQPQHF
14	TRBV21-1	TRBJ1-2	.	.	TGTGCCAGCAGCAAAACGTTGACAGGGGGCGTTATCTCCTTC	CASSKTLTGGVISF
12	TRBV27	TRBJ2-5	.	TRBD1	TGTGCCACCCGGGACAGGGGGGAGACCCAGTACTTC	CATRDRGETQYF
14	TRBV5-4	TRBJ1-1	few	TRBD1	TGTGCCAGCAGCCGGGACAGCCTATCGGTTGAAGCTTTCTTT	CASSRDSLSVEAFF
13	TRBV7-9	TRBJ1-2	.	.	TGTGCCAGCAGCTCGTCGGTTTTATATGGCTACACCTTC	CASSSSVLYGYTF
13	TRBV7-3	TRBJ1-2	.	TRBD1	TGTGCCAGCAGCTTCAAGGGGGCTGGGGGCTACACCTTC	CASSFKGAGGYTF
15	TRBV6-1	TRBJ2-3	.	.	TGTGCCAGCAGTGAAGGGGTGCTTAGAGGAGATACGCAGTATTTT	CASSEGVLRGDTQYF
16	TRBV4-1	TRBJ1-5	.	TRBD1	TGCGCCAGCAGCCTCCGCTTTACGGGACAGAATCAGCCCCAGCATTTT	CASSLRFTGQNQPQHF
14	TRBV2	TRBJ2-7	.	TRBD2	TGTGCCAGCAGTGATTTAGCGGGAATCTACGAGCAGTACTTC	CASSDLAGIYEQYF
10	TRBV20-1	TRBJ2-1	once	TRBD2	TGCAGTGCCGGAGCGGGAGGGCTGTTCTTC	CSAGAGGLFF
14	TRBV7-9	TRBJ2-7	.	.	TGTGCCAGCAGCTTAGGAGGGGGATCCTACGAGCAGTACTTC	CASSLGGGSYEQYF
15	TRBV6-1	TRBJ1-2	.	TRBD1	TGTGCCAGCAGTGTAGACAGGGAGGTCAACTATGGCTACACCTTC	CASSVDREVNYGYTF
18	TRBV10-3	TRBJ1-3	many	TRBD1	TGTGCCATCAGTGAGTCAGCCGGGACAGGACACTCTGGAAACACCATATATTTT	CAISESAGTGHSGNTIYF
17	TRBV19	TRBJ1-2	few	.	TGTGCCAGTAGTATAGCCCCGGGCCTTGGACAGTACTATGGCTACACCTTC	CASSIAPGLGQYYGYTF
16	TRBV6-6	TRBJ2-3	few	TRBD1	TGTGCCAGCACCTCGCTGGGACAGGGGTTCGTGGATACGCAGTATTTT	CASTSLGQGFVDTQYF
14	TRBV5-1	TRBJ1-1	.	.	TGCGCCAGCAGCTTGGGGGGGCTGAACACTGAAGCTTTCTTT	CASSLGGLNTEAFF
16	TRBV21-1	TRBJ2-7	.	.	TGTGCCAGCAGCATCGTAGCGAGCCACCCTTCCTACGAGCAGTACTTC	CASSIVASHPSYEQYF